This T cell receptor beta chain is from a study of control samples from healthy donors and cancer patients (TCRdb year 2020). As regards this clone: Its antigen is not yet known. Base qualities are missing; no much larger clone stands one base away.

Including cysteine and phenylalanine, the CDR3 has 14 amino acids. Only CDR3 DNA remains: 42 bases, in frame from the first base. The germline V gene sets CDR1 to ENHRY and CDR2 to SYGVKD. Unmatched junction bases come to 11, with V trimmed by 7 bases and J by 5 bases. Library method: the immunoSEQ multiplex PCR assay. TCRdb's version of the immuneACCESS table is confined to in-frame rearrangements and falls short of the full clone set. An unresolved V gene accounts for under half of the shortfall where checked; the remainder is of unknown origin. Here the sample has about 170,000 clones; roughly 94% occur a single time. The ten top clones hold 1.3% to 1.5% of the sample.

The source material was blood. The source of this sequence is a woman aged 18-29 years in good health. The chain is assembled from TRBV10-3 and TRBJ2-7; 7 middle bases align to TRBD1. The CDR3 region has the sequence CAITDRVDIHEQYF. DNA sequence: TGTGCCATCACCGACAGGGTGGATATCCACGAGCAGTACTTC.